The rows below give T cell receptor beta chains drawn from one sample of a study of a mutant IDH1 vaccine in newly diagnosed glioma. Method: immunoSEQ multiplex PCR; TCRdb's copy keeps in-frame clones and lacks some. The table lists approximately 70,000 clones, 86% of them singletons, with 2.9% in the top ten. Sequences were derived from PBMCs, sampled from a glioma patient treated with radiotherapy, temozolomide or both. These receptors all come from a man aged 30 to 39 with glioma. Each CDR3 is given with its conserved first and last residue. A D gene is named only where the DNA matches it firmly. For some rows the clone size is stated as once, few or many, or as a class when expanded; others skip it.

abundance | d_gene | j_gene | v_gene | CDR3nt | CDR3aa
- | - | TRBJ2-2 | TRBV7-8 | TGTGCCAGCAGCTTACTTCCCGGGGAGCTGTTTTTT | CASSLLPGELFF
- | - | TRBJ1-1 | TRBV4-2 | TGTGCCAGCAGCCAAGAAGACGAAGGGGGAATCTCTGAAGCTTTCTTT | CASSQEDEGGISEAFF
- | - | TRBJ2-4 | TRBV18 | TGTGCCAGCTCTACCGCGACGAACAGGGTTGGCAAAAACATTCAGTACTTC | CASSTATNRVGKNIQYF
- | - | TRBJ1-5 | TRBV9 | TGTGCCAGCAGCGTAAAGGGGGAGGATCAGCCCCAGCATTTT | CASSVKGEDQPQHF
- | TRBD1 | TRBJ2-3 | TRBV7-9 | TGTGCCAGCAGCCCGGGACAGGGGAGGCCTACTAGCACAGATACGCAGTATTTT | CASSPGQGRPTSTDTQYF
- | TRBD1 | TRBJ1-1 | TRBV5-4 | TGTGCCAGCATCTCCCCGTGGGACAGGGGTGGATCGAAGACTGAAGCTTTCTTT | CASISPWDRGGSKTEAFF
- | - | TRBJ2-6 | TRBV9 | TGTGCCAGCAGCGTAGCCTACTTCATCGGATCAGCTGGGGCCAACGTCCTGACTTTC | CASSVAYFIGSAGANVLTF
- | TRBD2 | TRBJ2-1 | TRBV7-2 | TGTGCCAGCAGCCTGAGCGGGGTATCCTACAATGAGCAGTTCTTC | CASSLSGVSYNEQFF
once | - | TRBJ2-7 | TRBV5-1 | TGCGCCAGCAGCTTCCCTGGGGGTCTAGACTACGAGCAGTACTTC | CASSFPGGLDYEQYF
- | TRBD2 | TRBJ2-2 | TRBV2 | TGTGCCAGCATGAACCCTAGCGGGGGGAGGGCTGGGGAGCTGTTTTTT | CASMNPSGGRAGELFF
- | - | TRBJ2-7 | TRBV4-2 | TGTGCCAGCAGCCGGGACCCCTCCTACGAGCAGTACTTC | CASSRDPSYEQYF
- | TRBD2 | TRBJ2-3 | TRBV27 | TGTGCCAGCAGTCTCGAAGGGACTAGCGGGCAGTATTTT | CASSLEGTSGQYF
- | TRBD2 | TRBJ2-2 | TRBV29-1 | TGCAGCGTTCTTGAGCGGAAGCGGGGGGGGGACACCGGGGAGCTGTTTTTT | CSVLERKRGGDTGELFF
- | - | TRBJ1-3 | TRBV7-9 | TGTGCCAGCAGCTTAACGGGGATAAGGGGAAACACCATATATTTT | CASSLTGIRGNTIYF
- | TRBD1 | TRBJ1-1 | TRBV4-1 | TGCGCCAGCACCTACAGGGGCGACGGGTCGAACACTGAAGCTTTCTTT | CASTYRGDGSNTEAFF
few | TRBD1 | TRBJ1-5 | TRBV15 | TGTGCCACCAGCGGAGGGACAGATAGCAATCAGCCCCAGCATTTT | CATSGGTDSNQPQHF
- | - | TRBJ2-1 | TRBV13 | TGTGCCAGCAGCCTTTCACGTGTTGAGCAGTTCTTC | CASSLSRVEQFF
once | - | TRBJ2-5 | TRBV21-1 | TGTGCCAGCAGCAAAACGGAGAGCGGGGGGGCAGAGACCCAGTACTTC | CASSKTESGGAETQYF
once | - | TRBJ2-2 | TRBV5-1 | TGCGCCAGCAGCTTCGACGGGGGCGGGGAGCTGTTTTTT | CASSFDGGGELFF
once | - | TRBJ1-1 | TRBV18 | TGTGCCAGCTCACCGGGTCTGAACACTGAAGCTTTCTTT | CASSPGLNTEAFF
once | - | TRBJ1-2 | TRBV14 | TGTGCCAGCAGCCAAGACGGGGGGAGACCTTATGGCTACACCTTC | CASSQDGGRPYGYTF
- | - | TRBJ1-4 | TRBV2 | TGTGCCAGCAGCCGGGTTAATGAAAAACTGTTTTTT | CASSRVNEKLFF
once | TRBD1 | TRBJ2-4 | TRBV2 | TGTGCCAGCAGGACCACAGGGGGTAAAAACATTCAGTACTTC | CASRTTGGKNIQYF
- | TRBD1 | TRBJ1-4 | TRBV7-9 | TGTGCCAGCAGCTTCGGAGACAGGGGTGAAAAACTGTTTTTT | CASSFGDRGEKLFF
- | - | TRBJ1-1 | TRBV5-1 | TGCGCCAGCAGCTTGGAATCTGGGCAGGGGTCGGTCTGGCTCGCGAGGATGGAAGCTTTCTTT | CASSLESGQGSVWLARMEAFF
once | - | TRBJ1-5 | TRBV10-3 | TGTGCCATCAGTGGAGACAGCAGCAATCAGCCCCAGCATTTT | CAISGDSSNQPQHF
- | - | TRBJ1-3 | TRBV5-5 | TGTGCCAGCAGCTTGGGGTCCCAGGGTACTGGAAACACCATATATTTT | CASSLGSQGTGNTIYF
- | - | TRBJ1-1 | TRBV9 | TGTGCCAGCAGCACAGGGACAATGAACACTGAAGCTTTCTTT | CASSTGTMNTEAFF
- | - | TRBJ1-6 | TRBV7-6 | TGTGCCAGCAGCTTAAGTCTCTATAATTCACCCCTCCACTTT | CASSLSLYNSPLHF
- | - | TRBJ1-2 | TRBV19 | TGTGCCAGTAGTATAGGGAGAGCTAACTATGGCTACACCTTC | CASSIGRANYGYTF
once | TRBD1 | TRBJ2-5 | TRBV27 | TGTGCCAGCAGTTCCCCCGGGACAGGGCTAGAGACCCAGTACTTC | CASSSPGTGLETQYF
- | - | TRBJ1-2 | TRBV6-1 | TGTGCCAGCACTGGCTACACCTTC | CASTGYTF
- | TRBD1 | TRBJ2-7 | TRBV6-1 | TGTGCCAGCAGTAACAGGGGTACCTCCTACGAGCAGTACTTC | CASSNRGTSYEQYF
- | TRBD1 | TRBJ1-2 | TRBV23-1 | TGCGCCAGCAGTCAATCCTCCGGGACAGATCAAATTAACTATGGCTACACCTTC | CASSQSSGTDQINYGYTF
- | - | TRBJ2-3 | TRBV19 | TGTGCCACGAGGACAGGAGGGCCAGATACGCAGTATTTT | CATRTGGPDTQYF
- | TRBD2 | TRBJ2-2 | TRBV30 | TGTGCCTGGACACTAGCGGGGGGGCAAGGGGAGCTGTTTTTT | CAWTLAGGQGELFF
- | - | TRBJ1-1 | TRBV7-6 | TGTGCCAGCAGCCAGACTGTGGGTTGGGATGAAGCTTTCTTT | CASSQTVGWDEAFF
- | TRBD1 | TRBJ2-7 | TRBV5-8 | TGTGCCAGCAGGACCAGGGACAGGGGGTACGAGCAGTACTTC | CASRTRDRGYEQYF
- | TRBD1 | TRBJ1-1 | TRBV5-1 | TGCGCCAGCAGCTTGGCCGGCGGACAGGGCGGCACTGAAGCTTTCTTT | CASSLAGGQGGTEAFF
- | TRBD1 | TRBJ1-4 | TRBV11-1 | TGTGCCAGCAGCTCGGGACAGGCGAACGAAAAACTGTTTTTT | CASSSGQANEKLFF
- | - | TRBJ1-1 | TRBV13 | TGTGCCAGCAGCTTGAAGGGTTGGAGGGGCACTGAAGCTTTCTTT | CASSLKGWRGTEAFF
- | TRBD1 | TRBJ1-6 | TRBV7-2 | TGTGCCAGCAGCGGACGGACAGGACAGAATTCACCCCTCCACTTT | CASSGRTGQNSPLHF
- | - | TRBJ2-7 | TRBV5-6 | TGTGCCAGCAGCTTGGATAAGGGCGTAGGGCTCGTAGTCTACGAGCAGTACTTC | CASSLDKGVGLVVYEQYF
- | TRBD1 | TRBJ2-7 | TRBV6-6 | TGTGCCAGCATCGGGACAGGGGGCTCCTACGAGCAGTACTTC | CASIGTGGSYEQYF
few | - | TRBJ2-7 | TRBV7-9 | TGTGCCAGCAGCTTAGATGGCACAGGGAGATACGAGCAGTACTTC | CASSLDGTGRYEQYF
- | TRBD1 | TRBJ1-1 | TRBV15 | TGTGCCACCAGCAGAGACAGGGGGCCGTCTGAAGCTTTCTTT | CATSRDRGPSEAFF
- | - | TRBJ2-7 | TRBV27 | TGTGCCAGCAGCGAGAATTCCTACGAGCAGTACTTC | CASSENSYEQYF
- | - | TRBJ1-5 | TRBV18 | TGTGCCAGCTCATTCAAACAGGCGGATAGCAATCAGCCCCAGCATTTT | CASSFKQADSNQPQHF
- | TRBD1 | TRBJ2-1 | TRBV28 | TGTGCCAGCAGTTTCAGACAGGGGGATGAGCAGTTCTTC | CASSFRQGDEQFF
- | TRBD2 | TRBJ2-3 | TRBV27 | TGTGCCAGCAGTTTATCGCTGACTAGCGTTCCAGATACGCAGTATTTT | CASSLSLTSVPDTQYF
few | TRBD1 | TRBJ1-4 | TRBV5-1 | TGCGCCAGCAGCTTGTTAGGGGGCACCAATGAAAAACTGTTTTTT | CASSLLGGTNEKLFF
- | - | TRBJ2-3 | TRBV2 | TGTGCCAGCAGTCCTGCGGACGGGGTGAAAGATACGCAGTATTTT | CASSPADGVKDTQYF
- | - | TRBJ1-5 | TRBV7-8 | TGTGCCAGCAGCTTAGCGTTAGGACAAAGCAATCAGCCCCAGCATTTT | CASSLALGQSNQPQHF